Listed below are T cell receptor beta chains from one sample, sequenced in a study of regulatory T cells in long-lasting Graves disease. One entry per CDR3 protein, called by TCRdb with MiXCR from the multiplex PCR reads. The table lists some 450,000 distinct CDR3 sequences, approximately 16% of them singletons. This same sample was also part of a study on T cells in Graves' hyperthyroidism and ophthalmopathy.

The sequencing here drew on peripheral blood mononuclear cells (PBMCs), taken at new diagnosis, from a patient treated with antithyroid drugs. Every receptor here comes from a woman in her 30s with Graves disease. Each CDR3 is given with its conserved first and last residue. Fields, in order: D gene, V gene, J gene, clone size, CDR3 protein, CDR3 DNA. D genes are given only for firm matches. A row's size may be missing; if present it is once, few, many or a size class.

>TRBD1|TRBV6-1|TRBJ1-5|many
CASSESVTGGQPQHF
TGTGCCAGCAGTGAATCGGTAACAGGGGGTCAGCCCCAGCATTTT
>.|TRBV3-1|TRBJ2-5|few
CASSPGLSVETQYF
TGTGCCAGCAGCCCCGGACTAAGTGTGGAGACCCAGTACTTC
>TRBD2|TRBV24-1|TRBJ2-1|.
CATSDLGAGDGNEQFF
TGTGCCACCAGTGATTTGGGAGCGGGAGATGGGAATGAGCAGTTCTTC
>TRBD2|TRBV12-3/TRBV12-4|TRBJ2-1|.
CASSFWKVAGSNEQFF
TGTGCCAGCAGTTTTTGGAAGGTAGCGGGATCCAATGAGCAGTTCTTC
>.|TRBV20-1|TRBJ1-5|.
CSARDQTGIYSNQPQHF
TGCAGTGCTAGAGATCAGACCGGTATCTATAGCAATCAGCCCCAGCATTTT
>.|TRBV7-3|TRBJ2-6|.
CASSSRFSGSSGANVLTF
TGTGCCAGCAGCTCAAGGTTTAGCGGAAGCTCTGGGGCCAACGTCCTGACTTTC
>.|TRBV4-3|TRBJ1-1|many
CASSQGFPNTEAFF
TGCGCCAGCAGCCAAGGGTTTCCGAACACTGAAGCTTTCTTT
>.|TRBV28|TRBJ1-5|many
CASRRVNQPQHF
TGTGCCAGCCGGCGCGTTAATCAGCCCCAGCATTTT
>TRBD2|TRBV11-2|TRBJ2-1|.
CASSLGGASGRALAQFF
TGTGCCAGCAGCTTAGGGGGGGCTAGCGGGAGGGCCTTGGCGCAGTTCTTC
>.|TRBV3-1|TRBJ2-7|many
CASSQAPTSFWAYEQYF
TGTGCCAGCAGCCAAGCCCCGACCTCATTTTGGGCCTACGAGCAGTACTTC
>.|TRBV6-2/TRBV6-3|TRBJ2-5|many
CASSYSSRGEETQYF
TGTGCCAGCAGTTACTCTAGCCGGGGTGAGGAGACCCAGTACTTC
>.|TRBV28|TRBJ1-5|.
CASSLGRATQPQHF
TGTGCCAGCAGTTTAGGCAGGGCGACTCAGCCCCAGCATTTT
>.|TRBV5-1|TRBJ2-1|many
CASSLVGEGRNEQFF
TGCGCCAGCAGCTTGGTAGGGGAAGGCCGCAATGAGCAGTTCTTC
>TRBD2|TRBV3-1|TRBJ2-1|many
CASSQMGGDEQFF
TGTGCCAGCAGCCAAATGGGAGGGGATGAGCAGTTCTTC
>.|TRBV20-1|TRBJ2-7|many
CSARDRASYEQYF
TGCAGTGCTAGAGACAGGGCCTCCTACGAGCAGTACTTC
>.|TRBV7-2|TRBJ1-1|.
CASSPPFPEAFF
TGTGCCAGCAGCCCCCCCTTTCCTGAAGCTTTCTTT
>TRBD2|TRBV3-1|TRBJ2-1|few
CASSETSGRRWYEQFF
TGTGCCAGCAGCGAAACTAGCGGGAGGCGGTGGTATGAGCAGTTCTTC
>TRBD2|TRBV7-6|TRBJ2-3|.
CASSTSGLNTQYF
TGTGCCAGTTCAACTAGCGGGTTAAATACGCAGTATTTT
>TRBD1|TRBV3-1|TRBJ1-1|many
CASRRTGGRYTEAFF
TGTGCCAGCCGGCGGACAGGGGGACGGTACACTGAAGCTTTCTTT
>.|TRBV5-1|TRBJ1-1|many
CASRVSGAMGTEAFF
TGCGCCAGCAGGGTAAGCGGGGCTATGGGCACTGAAGCTTTCTTT
>.|TRBV29-1|TRBJ1-1|.
CSVEEGTEAFF
TGCAGCGTTGAGGAGGGAACTGAAGCTTTCTTT
>TRBD2|TRBV29-1|TRBJ2-7|many
CSVDLRTSGRREQYF
TGCAGCGTTGATCTGAGAACTAGCGGGAGGAGGGAGCAGTACTTC
>TRBD2|TRBV30|TRBJ2-3|.
CAWSHPGTSGRAQGPDTQYF
TGTGCCTGGAGTCACCCTGGGACTAGCGGGAGGGCCCAGGGGCCAGATACGCAGTATTTT
>TRBD2|TRBV3-1|TRBJ2-3|many
CASSQREGRDTQYF
TGTGCCAGCAGCCAGCGGGAGGGGAGGGATACGCAGTATTTT
>.|TRBV5-1|TRBJ1-4|many
CASSQRLIDGATNEKLFF
TGTGCCAGCAGCCAACGACTGATCGACGGCGCAACTAATGAAAAACTGTTTTTT
>TRBD1|TRBV29-1|TRBJ2-7|.
CSAGTGDPYEQYF
TGCAGCGCTGGGACAGGGGACCCCTACGAGCAGTACTTC
>.|TRBV20-1|TRBJ2-5|few
CSARGNPFNQETQYF
TGCAGTGCTAGAGGGAATCCCTTTAACCAAGAGACCCAGTACTTC